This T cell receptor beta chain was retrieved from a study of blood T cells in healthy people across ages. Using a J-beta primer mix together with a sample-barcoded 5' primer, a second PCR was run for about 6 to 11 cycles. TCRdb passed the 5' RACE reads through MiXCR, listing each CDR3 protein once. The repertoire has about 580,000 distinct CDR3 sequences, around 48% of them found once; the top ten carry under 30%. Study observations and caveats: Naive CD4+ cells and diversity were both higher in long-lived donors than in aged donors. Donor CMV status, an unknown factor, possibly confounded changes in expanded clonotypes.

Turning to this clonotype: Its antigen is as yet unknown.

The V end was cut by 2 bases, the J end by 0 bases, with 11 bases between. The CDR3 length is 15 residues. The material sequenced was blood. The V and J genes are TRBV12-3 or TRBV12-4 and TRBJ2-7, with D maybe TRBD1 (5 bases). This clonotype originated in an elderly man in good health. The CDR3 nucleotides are TGTGCCAGCAGTTTAAGGGGTGCCGGCTCCTACGAGCAGTACTTC. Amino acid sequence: CASSLRGAGSYEQYF.